The entry that follows covers one T cell receptor (beta chain) sequence. The sample comes from a study of cytomegalovirus exposure and HLA in healthy donors. Germline CDR1 MNHEY, CDR2 SMNVEV (reference sequence). The CDR3 loop spans 15 amino acids. V lost 4 bases and J lost 3; bases outside the gene matches: 7. The PCR ran on 60 Vbeta and 13 Jbeta primers. The data were produced by immunoSEQ multiplex PCR, yet TCRdb's version contains in-frame clones alone and is incomplete. The table has around 88,000 clones, around 73% seen once. J is TRBJ1-2 and V is TRBV27; 8 bases agree with TRBD1. The source material was PBMCs. This TCR came from a woman aged 40 to 50 in good health and CMV-seropositive. DNA for the CDR3: TGTGCCAGCAGTTCTCCCGACAGGGGACACTATGGCTACACCTTC. Amino acid sequence: CASSSPDRGHYGYTF.